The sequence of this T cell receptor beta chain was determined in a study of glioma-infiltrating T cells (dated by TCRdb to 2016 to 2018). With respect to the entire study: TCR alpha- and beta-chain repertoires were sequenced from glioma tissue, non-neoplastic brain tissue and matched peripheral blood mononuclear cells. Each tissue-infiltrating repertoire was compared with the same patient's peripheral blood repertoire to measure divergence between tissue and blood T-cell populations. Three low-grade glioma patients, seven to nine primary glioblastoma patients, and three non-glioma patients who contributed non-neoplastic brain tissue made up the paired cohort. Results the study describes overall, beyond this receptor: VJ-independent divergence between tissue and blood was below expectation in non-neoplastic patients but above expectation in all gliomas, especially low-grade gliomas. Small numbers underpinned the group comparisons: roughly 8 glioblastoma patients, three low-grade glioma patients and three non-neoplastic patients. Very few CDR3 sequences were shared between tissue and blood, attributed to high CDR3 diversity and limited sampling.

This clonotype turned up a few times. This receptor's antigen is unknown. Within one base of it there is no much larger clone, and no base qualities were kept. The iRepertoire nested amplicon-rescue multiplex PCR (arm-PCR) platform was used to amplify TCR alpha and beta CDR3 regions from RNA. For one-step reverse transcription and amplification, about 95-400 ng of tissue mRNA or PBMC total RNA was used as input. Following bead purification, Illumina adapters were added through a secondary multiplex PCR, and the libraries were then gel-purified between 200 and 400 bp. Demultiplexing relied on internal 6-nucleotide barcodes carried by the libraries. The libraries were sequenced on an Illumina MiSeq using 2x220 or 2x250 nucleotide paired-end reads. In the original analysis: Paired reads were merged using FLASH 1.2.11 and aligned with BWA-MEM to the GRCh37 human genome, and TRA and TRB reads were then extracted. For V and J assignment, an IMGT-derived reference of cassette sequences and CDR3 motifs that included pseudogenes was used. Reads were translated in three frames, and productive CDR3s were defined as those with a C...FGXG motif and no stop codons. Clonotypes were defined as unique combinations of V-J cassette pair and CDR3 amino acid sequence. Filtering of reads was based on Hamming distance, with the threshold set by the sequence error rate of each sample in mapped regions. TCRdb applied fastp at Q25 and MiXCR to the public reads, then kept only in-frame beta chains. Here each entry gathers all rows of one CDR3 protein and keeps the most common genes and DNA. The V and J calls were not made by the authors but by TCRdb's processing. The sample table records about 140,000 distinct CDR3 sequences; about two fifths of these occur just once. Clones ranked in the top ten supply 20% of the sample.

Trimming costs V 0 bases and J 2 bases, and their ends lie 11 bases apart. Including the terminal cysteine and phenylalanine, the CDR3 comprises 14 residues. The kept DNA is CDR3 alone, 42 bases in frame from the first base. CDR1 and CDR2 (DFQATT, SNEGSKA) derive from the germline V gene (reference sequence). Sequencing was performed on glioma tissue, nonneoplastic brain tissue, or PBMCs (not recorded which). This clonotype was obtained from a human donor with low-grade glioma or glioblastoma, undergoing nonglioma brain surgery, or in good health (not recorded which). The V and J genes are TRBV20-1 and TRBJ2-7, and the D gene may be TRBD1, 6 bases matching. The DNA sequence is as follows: TGCAGTGCTAGAGAAACAGGGAGAACCTACGAGCAGTACTTC. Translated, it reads CSARETGRTYEQYF.